The 5 T cell receptor beta chains presented below share a single source sample, sequenced in a study of metastatic and nonmetastatic thyroid tumors. Ahead of thyroid surgery, no patient had received treatment of any kind. TCRdb used MiXCR to call clones anew from the PCR reads. The repertoire has 60,000 to 85,000 clones, more than 15% of them found once; the top ten carry roughly 13%. Sequenced material: blood. These receptors were taken from a female donor with papillary thyroid cancer or a benign thyroid nodule (not recorded which). Some clones in this sample may be carry-over from other donors' samples.

V is TRBV4-1 and J is TRBJ2-3, with D possibly TRBD2 on 5 matching bases. The CDR3 length is 12 residues. V was shortened by 2 bases and J by 12 bases, with 12 bases between the two germline ends. CDR1 is MGHRA and CDR2 is YSYEKL in the germline V gene. The DNA for the CDR3 is TGCGCCAGCAGCCAACCTGGAGGCATACAGTATTTT. Translating gives CASSQPGGIQYF.

This clone came up many times. The chain combines TRBV18 with TRBJ1-6; D possibly corresponds to TRBD1 (6 bases). The CDR3 runs 15 residues. Trimming cost V 6 bases and J 9 bases, with 18 bases left between them. Germline V gene data show CDR1 as KGHSH and CDR2 as LQKENI. CDR3 in DNA: TGTGCCAGCTCTCCCCAACCAGACAGGTCTTCACCCCTCCACTTT. Translation: CASSPQPDRSSPLHF.

This clone was counted only a few times. V usage is TRBV27 and J usage is TRBJ2-1; 9 nucleotides line up with TRBD2. CDR1 and CDR2 (germline): MNHEY, SMNVEV (reference sequence). Trimming took 6 bases from V and 7 from J; bases not matched to a gene: 10. The CDR3 spans 15 residues. CDR3 bases: TGTGCCAGCAGACCGACTAGCGGCTTCTTAAATGAGCAGTTCTTC. Amino acids: CASRPTSGFLNEQFF.

This clone appeared many times. The rearrangement links TRBV9 to TRBJ2-1, with D perhaps matching TRBD1 (6 bases). The germline V gene encodes CDR1 SGDLS and CDR2 YYNGEE. With 4 bases removed from V and 3 bases from J, the gap between germline ends came to 11 bases. There are 14 residues in the CDR3. This CDR3 reads CASSLGDNYNEQFF. The CDR3 region has the DNA TGTGCCAGCAGCCTGGGGGACAACTACAATGAGCAGTTCTTC.

The chain carries TRBV4-2 and TRBJ2-7; 7 nucleotides agree with TRBD2. With V trimmed by 1 base and J by 4 bases, 7 bases remained unmatched. CDR1 and CDR2 (germline): LGHNA, YNFKEQ. This CDR3 has 15 residues. The CDR3 loop is CASSQGLAEQYEQYF. The CDR3, as DNA: TGTGCCAGCAGCCAAGGGCTAGCGGAACAATACGAGCAGTACTTC.